This T cell receptor (beta chain) emerged from a study of OX40 agonist ivuxolimab in advanced cancers. The V gene lost 4 bases and the J gene lost 3 bases, with 15 bases spanning the gap. CDR1 is SGHTA and CDR2 is FQGNSA in the germline V gene. The length of the CDR3 is 15 residues. To note about this clone: Its specificity is unknown.

General observations from the study: Normalized expansion of T-cell clones was also low for some nonresponders. On average, CD8+ T cells showed a greater number of expanded clones than CD4+.

Sequenced by immunoSEQ multiplex PCR; TCRdb stores in-frame clones only, minus some. Of more than 60,000 clones in the sample, 85% to 95% were seen once. Patients were ruled out by autoimmune disease history or systemic immunosuppression. The chain uses TRBV7-2 and TRBJ1-1, with D perhaps matching TRBD1 (5 bases). The sequencing here drew on CD4+ or CD8+ T cells sorted from blood, taken in a trial of the OX40 agonist ivuxolimab. The receptor was derived from an adult with an advanced solid tumor such as melanoma, head and neck, liver or kidney cancer. CDR3: CASSSRGWGDTEAFF. The CDR3 region has the DNA TGTGCCAGCAGCTCCCGCGGGTGGGGGGACACTGAAGCTTTCTTT.